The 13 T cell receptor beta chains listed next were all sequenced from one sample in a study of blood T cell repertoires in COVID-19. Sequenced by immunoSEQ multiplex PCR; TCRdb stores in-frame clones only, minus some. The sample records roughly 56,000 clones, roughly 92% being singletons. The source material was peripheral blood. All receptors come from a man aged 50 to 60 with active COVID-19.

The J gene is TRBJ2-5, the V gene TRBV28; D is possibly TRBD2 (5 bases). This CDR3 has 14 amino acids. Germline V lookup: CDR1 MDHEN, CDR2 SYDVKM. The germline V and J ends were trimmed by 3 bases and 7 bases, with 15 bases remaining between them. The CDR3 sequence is CASSLGSVSGTQYF. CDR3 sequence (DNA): TGTGCCAGCAGTTTGGGGAGCGTAAGCGGGACCCAGTACTTC.

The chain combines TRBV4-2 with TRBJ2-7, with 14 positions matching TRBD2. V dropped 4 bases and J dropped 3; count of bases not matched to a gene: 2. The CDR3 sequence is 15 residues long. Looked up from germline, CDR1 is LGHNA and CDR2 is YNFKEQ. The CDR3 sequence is CASSLGLAGVYEQYF. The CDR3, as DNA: TGTGCCAGCAGCCTGGGACTAGCGGGAGTCTACGAGCAGTACTTC.

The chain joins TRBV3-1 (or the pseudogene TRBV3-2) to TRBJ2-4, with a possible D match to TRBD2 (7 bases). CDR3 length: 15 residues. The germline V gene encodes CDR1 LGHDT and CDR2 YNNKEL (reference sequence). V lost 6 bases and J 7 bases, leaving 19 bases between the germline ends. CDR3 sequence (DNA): TGTGCCAGCAGTCACATAGGGGGGGGTTCGAACATTCAGTACTTC. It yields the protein CASSHIGGGSNIQYF.

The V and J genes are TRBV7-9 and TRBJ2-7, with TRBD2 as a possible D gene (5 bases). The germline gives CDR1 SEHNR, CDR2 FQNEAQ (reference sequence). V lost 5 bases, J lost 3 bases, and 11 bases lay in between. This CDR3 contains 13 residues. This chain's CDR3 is CASSPGIYYEQYF. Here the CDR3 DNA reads TGTGCCAGCAGCCCCGGGATATACTACGAGCAGTACTTC.

CDR3 DNA: TGTGCCAGCAGCCCGGCAGCGGGACAGGAGAAAAACATTCAGTACTTC. Its protein product is CASSPAAGQEKNIQYF. The rearrangement uses TRBV6-2 or TRBV6-3 and TRBJ2-4; D may be TRBD1 (8 bases). In germline, CDR1 is MNHEY, CDR2 SVGEGT. V lost 6 bases and J 4 bases, leaving 19 bases between the germline ends. This CDR3 contains 16 residues.

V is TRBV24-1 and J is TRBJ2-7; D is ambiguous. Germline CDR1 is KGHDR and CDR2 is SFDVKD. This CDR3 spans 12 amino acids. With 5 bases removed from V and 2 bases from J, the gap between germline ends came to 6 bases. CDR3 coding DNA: TGTGCCACCAGTGCTGGGCCCTACGAGCAGTACTTC. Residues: CATSAGPYEQYF.

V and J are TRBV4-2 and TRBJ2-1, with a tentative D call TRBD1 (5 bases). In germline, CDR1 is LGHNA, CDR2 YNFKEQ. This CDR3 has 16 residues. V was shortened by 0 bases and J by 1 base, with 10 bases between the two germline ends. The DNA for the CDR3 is TGTGCCAGCAGCCAAGACAGGGCAGGTTCCTACAATGAGCAGTTCTTC. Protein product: CASSQDRAGSYNEQFF.

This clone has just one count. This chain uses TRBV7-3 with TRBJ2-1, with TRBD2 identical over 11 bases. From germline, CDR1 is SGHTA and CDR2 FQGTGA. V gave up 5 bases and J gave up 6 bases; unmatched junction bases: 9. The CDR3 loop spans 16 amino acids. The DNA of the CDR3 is TGTGCCAGCAGCGTAAATAGCGGGAGGGTTGTCAATGAGCAGTTCTTC. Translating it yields CASSVNSGRVVNEQFF.

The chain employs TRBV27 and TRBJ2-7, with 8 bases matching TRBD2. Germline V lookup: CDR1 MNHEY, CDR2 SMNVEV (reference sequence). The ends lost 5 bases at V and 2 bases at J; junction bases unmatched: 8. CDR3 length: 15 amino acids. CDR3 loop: CASSPLSGITYEQYF. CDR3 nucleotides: TGTGCCAGCAGTCCACTTAGCGGGATCACCTACGAGCAGTACTTC.

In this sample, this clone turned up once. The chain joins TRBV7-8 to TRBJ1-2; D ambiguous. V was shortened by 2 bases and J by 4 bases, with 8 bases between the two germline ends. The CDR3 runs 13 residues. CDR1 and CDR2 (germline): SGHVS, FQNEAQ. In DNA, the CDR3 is TGTGCCAGCAGCTTATCTACTGGCTATGGCTACACCTTC. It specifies CASSLSTGYGYTF. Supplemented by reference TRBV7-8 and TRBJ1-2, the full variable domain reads GAGVSQSPRYKVAKRGQDVALRCDPISGHVSLFWYQQALGQGPEFLTYFQNEAQLDKSGLPSDRFFAERPEGSVSTLKIQRTQQEDSAVYLCASSLSTGYGYTFGSGTRLTVV.

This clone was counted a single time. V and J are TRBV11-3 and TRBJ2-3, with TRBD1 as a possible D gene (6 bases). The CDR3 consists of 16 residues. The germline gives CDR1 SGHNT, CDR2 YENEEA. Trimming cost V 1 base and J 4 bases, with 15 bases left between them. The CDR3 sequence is CASSLGRQAGPDTQYF. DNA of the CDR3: TGTGCCAGCAGCTTAGGGAGACAGGCCGGCCCAGATACGCAGTATTTT. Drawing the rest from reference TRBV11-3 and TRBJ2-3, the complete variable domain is EAGVVQSPRYKIIEKKQPVAFWCNPISGHNTLYWYLQNLGQGPELLIRYENEEAVDDSQLPKDRFSAERLKGVDSTLKIQPAELGDSAVYLCASSLGRQAGPDTQYFGPGTRLTVL.

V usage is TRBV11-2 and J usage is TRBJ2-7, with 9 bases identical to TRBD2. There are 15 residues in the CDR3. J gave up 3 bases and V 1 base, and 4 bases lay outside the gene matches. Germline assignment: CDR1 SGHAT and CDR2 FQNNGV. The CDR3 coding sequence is TGTGCCAGCAGCTTAGGACTAGCGGAGGTCTACGAGCAGTACTTC. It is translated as CASSLGLAEVYEQYF.

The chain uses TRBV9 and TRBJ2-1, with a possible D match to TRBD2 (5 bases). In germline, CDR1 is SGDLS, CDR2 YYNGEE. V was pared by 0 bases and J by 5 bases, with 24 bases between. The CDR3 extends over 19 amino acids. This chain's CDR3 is CASSVVSGVSGRLNNEQFF. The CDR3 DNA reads TGTGCCAGCAGCGTAGTGTCCGGGGTTTCGGGCCGCCTAAACAATGAGCAGTTCTTC.